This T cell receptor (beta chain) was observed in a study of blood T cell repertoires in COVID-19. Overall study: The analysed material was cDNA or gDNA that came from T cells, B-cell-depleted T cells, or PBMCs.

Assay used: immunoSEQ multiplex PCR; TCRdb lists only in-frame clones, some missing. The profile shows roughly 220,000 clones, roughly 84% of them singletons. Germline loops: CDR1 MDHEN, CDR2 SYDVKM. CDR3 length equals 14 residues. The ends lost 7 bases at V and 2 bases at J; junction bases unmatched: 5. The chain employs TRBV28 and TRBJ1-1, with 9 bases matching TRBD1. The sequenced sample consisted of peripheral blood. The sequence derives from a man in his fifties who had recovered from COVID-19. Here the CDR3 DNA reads TGTGCCAGCATACAGGGGGCGTTAAACACTGAAGCTTTCTTT. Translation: CASIQGALNTEAFF.